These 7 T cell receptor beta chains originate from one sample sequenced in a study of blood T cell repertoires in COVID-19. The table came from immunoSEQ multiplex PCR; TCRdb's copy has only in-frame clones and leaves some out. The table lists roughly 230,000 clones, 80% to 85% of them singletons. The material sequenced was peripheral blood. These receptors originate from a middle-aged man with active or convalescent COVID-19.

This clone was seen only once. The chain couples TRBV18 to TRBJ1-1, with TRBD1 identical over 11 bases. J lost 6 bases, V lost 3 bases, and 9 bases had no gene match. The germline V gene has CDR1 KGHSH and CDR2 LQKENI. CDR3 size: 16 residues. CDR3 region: CASSPLSGQGGAEAFF. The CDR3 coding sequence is TGTGCCAGCTCACCCCTCTCGGGACAGGGGGGGGCTGAAGCTTTCTTT.

CDR3 region: CASSRDTPYGYTF. The CDR3 nucleotides are TGTGCCAGCAGCCGGGACACTCCCTATGGCTACACCTTC. This chain uses TRBV7-9 with TRBJ1-2; weak D call: TRBD1 (6 bases). Looked up from germline, CDR1 is SEHNR and CDR2 is FQNEAQ (reference sequence). There are 13 residues in the CDR3. The V and J ends lost 5 bases and 4 bases respectively, with 11 bases between them. The complete variable domain, with remaining parts taken from reference TRBV7-9 and TRBJ1-2, reads DTGVSQNPRHKITKRGQNVTFRCDPISEHNRLYWYRQTLGQGPEFLTYFQNEAQLEKSRLLSDRFSAERPKGSFSTLEIQRTEQGDSAMYLCASSRDTPYGYTFGSGTRLTVV.

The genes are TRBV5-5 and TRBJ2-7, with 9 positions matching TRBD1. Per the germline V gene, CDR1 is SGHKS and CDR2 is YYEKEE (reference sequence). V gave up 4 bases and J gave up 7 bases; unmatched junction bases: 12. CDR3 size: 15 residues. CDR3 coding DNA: TGTGCCAGCAGCCCCGGGGACAGGGTAACACGGGAGCAGTACTTC. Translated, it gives CASSPGDRVTREQYF.

This chain's CDR3 is CASNTRGFTDTQYF. The CDR3 nucleotides are TGTGCCAGCAACACCAGAGGCTTCACAGATACGCAGTATTTT. The chain recombines TRBV18 with TRBJ2-3; D remains unclear. Deletions cut 8 bases from V and 2 bases from J, with 14 bases between. The CDR3 totals 14 residues. CDR1 is KGHSH and CDR2 is LQKENI in the germline V gene. The whole variable domain, remainder taken from reference TRBV18 and TRBJ2-3, is NAGVMQNPRHLVRRRGQEARLRCSPMKGHSHVYWYRQLPEEGLKFMVYLQKENIIDESGMPKERFSAEFPKEGPSILRIQQVVRGDSAAYFCASNTRGFTDTQYFGPGTRLTVL.

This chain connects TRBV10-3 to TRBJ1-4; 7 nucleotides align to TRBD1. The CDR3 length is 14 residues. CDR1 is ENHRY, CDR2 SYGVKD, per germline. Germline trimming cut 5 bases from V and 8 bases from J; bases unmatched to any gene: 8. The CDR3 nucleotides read TGTGCCATCAGTTCGACAGGGTTACGAGAAAAACTGTTTTTT. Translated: CAISSTGLREKLFF.

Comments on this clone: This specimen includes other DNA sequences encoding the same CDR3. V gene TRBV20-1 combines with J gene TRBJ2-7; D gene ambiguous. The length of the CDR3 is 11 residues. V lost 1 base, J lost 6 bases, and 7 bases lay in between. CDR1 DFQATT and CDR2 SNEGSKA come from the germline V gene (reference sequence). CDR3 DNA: TGCAGTGCTAGAGGAGGTTTCGAGCAGTACTTC. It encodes CSARGGFEQYF.

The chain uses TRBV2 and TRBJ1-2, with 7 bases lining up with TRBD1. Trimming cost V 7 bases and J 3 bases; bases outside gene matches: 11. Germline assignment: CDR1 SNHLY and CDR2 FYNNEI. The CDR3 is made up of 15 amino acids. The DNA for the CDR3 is TGTGCCAGCAAATACACCCCCAGGGGGGACTATGGCTACACCTTC. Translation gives CASKYTPRGDYGYTF.